A selection of T cell receptor beta chains follows, all from one sample in a study of OX40 agonist ivuxolimab in advanced cancers. Clones were read by immunoSEQ multiplex PCR, and TCRdb kept only the in-frame ones, dropping some. This table has roughly 73,000 clones, 88% appearing once. Sample: CD4+ or CD8+ T cells sorted from blood, taken in a trial of the OX40 agonist ivuxolimab. The receptors derive from an adult with an advanced solid tumor such as melanoma, head and neck, liver or kidney cancer. Both conserved end residues are part of each CDR3.

v_call,j_call,cdr3_aa
TRBV28,TRBJ2-5,CASKRGPQETQYF
TRBV2,TRBJ1-5,CASSDSLRGNQPQHF
TRBV21-1,TRBJ2-3,CASGPGTSGGPLGPQYF
TRBV7-3,TRBJ2-3,CASSFFSTDTQYF
TRBV6-1,TRBJ2-1,CAVKGATASYNEQFF
TRBV25-1,TRBJ2-2,CASSDRGNTGELFF
TRBV5-1,TRBJ2-7,CASSSRTSGDYEQYF
TRBV9,TRBJ2-5,CASSAASEETQYF
TRBV5-1,TRBJ1-6,CASSTGQGRGSPLHF
TRBV28,TRBJ1-2,CASISRDRSFSHYGYTF
TRBV29-1,TRBJ1-1,CSVETSRGNTEAFF
TRBV2,TRBJ2-1,CASGLHNEQFF
TRBV11-2,TRBJ2-1,CASSLDPGLLAANEQFF
TRBV11-1,TRBJ2-5,CASSLENTAQETQYF
TRBV10-1,TRBJ2-1,CASSSGMAINEQFF
TRBV19,TRBJ1-4,CASSISRGTNEKLFF
TRBV27,TRBJ1-6,CASSQGQAMNSPLHF
TRBV19,TRBJ1-3,CASSSLPDRGLRNTIYF
TRBV7-6,TRBJ2-1,CASSSRQGRNNEQFF
TRBV6-5,TRBJ2-7,CASSLGSYEQYF
TRBV5-4,TRBJ1-3,CASSPDPGGNTIYF
TRBV12-5,TRBJ1-5,CASGQTGANQPQHF
TRBV19,TRBJ2-1,CASSRVGLALTNEQFF
TRBV11-3,TRBJ2-3,CASSSGGSEDTQYF
TRBV9,TRBJ2-2,CASSHTGGRGTGELFF
TRBV10-2,TRBJ2-3,CASSDGSTTDTQYF
TRBV5-1,TRBJ2-7,CASSSGGQGTYEQYF
TRBV11-2,TRBJ1-6,CASSLPQGNNSPLHF
TRBV20-1,TRBJ1-1,CSAWGAGAFF
TRBV14,TRBJ1-1,CASSQLIQGGNTEAFF
TRBV10-2,TRBJ2-7,CASRSSGSSYEQYF
TRBV18,TRBJ1-5,CASSPGVESNQPQHF
TRBV6-1,TRBJ1-6,CASSEMVEGASPLHF
TRBV6-5,TRBJ1-2,CASSFTGANYGYTF
TRBV4-1,TRBJ2-2,CASSLLAGNLNTGELFF
TRBV9,TRBJ2-1,CASSVGGGYNEQFF
TRBV9,TRBJ2-1,CASSVGGNSGYNEQFF
TRBV28,TRBJ2-1,CASRLIAGGYYNEQFF
TRBV5-1,TRBJ2-3,CASSLGSLSTDTQYF
TRBV7-2,TRBJ1-1,CASSYAGTAEAFF